The 22 T cell receptor beta chains below were found in one sample sequenced in a study of T cell responses to AZD1222 COVID-19 vaccine. Only in-frame clones appear in the TCRdb table, and some are missing; sequencing was by immunoSEQ multiplex PCR. The profile shows around 120,000 clones, around 88% of them singletons. This specimen was peripheral blood, taken on day 0 of AZD1222 vaccination. The source of these receptors is an adult in good health.

In this sample, this clone turned up once. The chain uses TRBV6-6 and TRBJ2-7; TRBD2 agrees at 10 bases. Trimming removed 2 bases from V and 2 bases from J; junction bases left unmatched: 6. Per germline, CDR1 MNHNY and CDR2 SVGAGI (reference sequence). The length of the CDR3 is 16 residues. The CDR3 reads CASSYLSGRATYEQYF. DNA of the CDR3: TGTGCCAGCAGTTACCTGAGCGGGAGGGCAACCTACGAGCAGTACTTC.

The J gene is TRBJ2-1, the V gene TRBV28, with 7 bases identical to TRBD2. V dropped 2 bases and J dropped 4; count of bases not matched to a gene: 2. The CDR3 extends over 14 amino acids. Germline loops: CDR1 MDHEN, CDR2 SYDVKM. The CDR3 DNA reads TGTGCCAGCAGTTTAAGCGGGGTGTACAATGAGCAGTTCTTC. Translated, it gives CASSLSGVYNEQFF.

This sequence joins TRBV9 and TRBJ1-1, with 7 bases matching TRBD1. CDR1 and CDR2 (germline): SGDLS, YYNGEE. V lost 3 bases and J lost 1; bases outside the gene matches: 3. The CDR3 is 14 amino acids. Written as DNA, the CDR3 is TGTGCCAGCAGCGCCGGACAGGCGAACACTGAAGCTTTCTTT. This codes for CASSAGQANTEAFF.

The gene calls are TRBV27 and TRBJ2-1; D possibly matches TRBD1 or TRBD2 (5 bases each). Germline CDR1 and CDR2: MNHEY and SMNVEV (reference sequence). The V and J ends lost 5 bases and 8 bases respectively, with 25 bases between them. The CDR3 has 17 amino acids. As DNA, the CDR3 is TGTGCCAGCAGTAAATCCGGGACCCCTTCCCTCTTTTATGAGCAGTTCTTC. Translating gives CASSKSGTPSLFYEQFF.

This chain connects TRBV7-2 to TRBJ2-3; 11 bases agree with TRBD2. V dropped 2 bases and J dropped 0; count of bases not matched to a gene: 7. The CDR3 sequence is 18 residues long. Germline V gives CDR1 SGHTA, CDR2 FQGNSA. For the CDR3, the DNA is TGTGCCAGCAGCTTAACGGCTAGCGGGGGGTCTAGCACAGATACGCAGTATTTT. It is translated as CASSLTASGGSSTDTQYF.

The chain uses TRBV19 and TRBJ2-7; D call uncertain. There are 16 residues in the CDR3. Trimming stripped 1 base from V and 3 bases from J, with 16 bases between. The V gene's germline CDR1 is LNHDA and CDR2 SQIVND (reference sequence). In DNA form, the CDR3 reads TGTGCCAGTAGTATAGTTGCTGGAGTGGTCCGCTACGAGCAGTACTTC. Amino acids: CASSIVAGVVRYEQYF. Full variable domain (outside the CDR3, taken from reference TRBV19 and TRBJ2-7): DGGITQSPKYLFRKEGQNVTLSCEQNLNHDAMYWYRQDPGQGLRLIYYSQIVNDFQKGDIAEGYSVSREKKESFPLTVTSAQKNPTAFYLCASSIVAGVVRYEQYFGPGTRLTVT.

The rearrangement joins TRBV21-1 to TRBJ1-1; the D call in the table, TRBD1, was not verified against the DNA. TRBV21-1 represents a pseudogene. The CDR3 totals 18 residues. CDR3 loop: CASSKRPPAGGTGTEAFF. In DNA, the CDR3 is TGTGCCAGCAGCAAAAGGCCCCCGGCAGGGGGCACTGGAACTGAAGCTTTCTTT.

A single count supports this clone. The chain recombines TRBV9 with TRBJ2-5, with 8 bases lining up with TRBD1. This CDR3 is 14 amino acids long. J lost 9 bases, V lost 5 bases, and 12 bases had no gene match. Looked up from germline, CDR1 is SGDLS and CDR2 is YYNGEE. The CDR3 loop is CASSDIYRGAAQYF. The DNA for the CDR3 is TGTGCCAGCAGTGACATTTACAGGGGGGCTGCCCAGTACTTC.

This clone was found a few times. This chain connects TRBV2 to TRBJ1-4; a possible D gene is TRBD1 (5 bases). This CDR3 is built from 13 residues. Trimming took 7 bases from V and 8 from J, leaving 14 bases between them. Germline-derived CDR1 and CDR2 are SNHLY and FYNNEI. The CDR3: CASNSREREKLFF. CDR3 DNA: TGTGCCAGCAATTCCAGGGAAAGGGAAAAACTGTTTTTT.

The sample holds one count of this clone. An end of the junction differs from the germline gene, which may be a read error. The chain links TRBV6-5 to TRBJ2-7; 10 nucleotides match TRBD1. This CDR3 has 13 residues. Germline V gene data show CDR1 as MNHEY and CDR2 as SVGAGI. CDR3 loop: CAGRQGALYEQYF. CDR3 nucleotides: TGTGCCGGCAGACAGGGGGCTCTCTACGAGCAGTACTTC.

This chain links TRBV6-5 with TRBJ2-1; 10 nucleotides agree with TRBD2. V shed 2 bases, J shed 6 bases, and the junction held 4 bases outside the gene matches. The CDR3 length is 15 residues. The germline gives CDR1 MNHEY, CDR2 SVGAGI. CDR3 nucleotide sequence: TGTGCCAGCAGTTACCTGAGCGGGAGGGGCAATGAGCAGTTCTTC. Translation: CASSYLSGRGNEQFF.

This chain links TRBV5-1 with TRBJ1-5, with unresolved D. The CDR3 sequence is 14 residues long. The V gene's germline CDR1 is SGHRS and CDR2 YFSETQ. V was clipped by 2 bases and J by 2 bases, with 8 bases between them. CDR3 nucleotide sequence: TGCGCCAGCAGCTTCGGTTCGCGCAATCAGCCCCAGCATTTT. Translated, it gives CASSFGSRNQPQHF.

The chain is built from TRBV28 and TRBJ1-2, with 7 bases identical to TRBD1. V dropped 8 bases and J dropped 1; count of bases not matched to a gene: 13. Germline V gives CDR1 MDHEN, CDR2 SYDVKM. The CDR3 runs to 16 residues. For the CDR3, the DNA is TGTGCCAGCCGGGACAGCCACCCTCTCCATAACTATGGCTACACCTTC. This translates into CASRDSHPLHNYGYTF.

J is TRBJ1-5 and V is TRBV7-3; D uncertain. The CDR3 contains 13 residues. Trimming stripped 5 bases from V and 4 bases from J, with 9 bases between. Germline CDR1 is SGHTA and CDR2 is FQGTGA. Here the CDR3 DNA reads TGTGCCAGCAGCCTTGGGAGAAATCAGCCCCAGCATTTT. Translation gives CASSLGRNQPQHF.

The V call is TRBV6-2 or TRBV6-3, the J call TRBJ2-5; the match to TRBD1 covers 9 bases. The CDR3 sequence is 15 residues long. Germline trimming cut 1 base from V and 1 base from J; bases unmatched to any gene: 1. Germline assignment: CDR1 MNHEY and CDR2 SVGEGT. CDR3 amino acids: CASSYWDRAQETQYF. CDR3 in DNA: TGTGCCAGCAGTTACTGGGACAGGGCCCAAGAGACCCAGTACTTC.

The chain couples TRBV20-1 to TRBJ1-4; 8 bases are shared with TRBD1. V was pared by 3 bases and J by 15 bases, with 6 bases of the junction left unmatched. The CDR3 is made up of 11 amino acids. Per germline, CDR1 DFQATT and CDR2 SNEGSKA (reference sequence). This chain's CDR3 is CSASGQGRLFF. CDR3 nucleotides: TGCAGTGCTAGTGGACAGGGTCGTTTGTTTTTT.

This sequence joins TRBV19 and TRBJ2-1; 10 bases map to TRBD2. The germline gives CDR1 LNHDA, CDR2 SQIVND (reference sequence). The CDR3 runs to 16 residues. With V trimmed by 5 bases and J by 2 bases, 6 bases remained unmatched. CDR3 sequence reads: CASSPQLAGTYNEQFF. The CDR3 region has the DNA TGTGCCAGTAGTCCACAACTAGCGGGGACCTACAATGAGCAGTTCTTC.

The V call is TRBV11-2, the J call TRBJ1-3, with 7 bases fitting TRBD1. V shed 1 base and J 2 bases; nucleotides not matched to a gene: 2. Germline V gene lookup returns CDR1 SGHAT and CDR2 FQNNGV. The CDR3 totals 15 residues. CDR3 protein: CASSLVQGPGNTIYF. CDR3 coding DNA: TGTGCCAGCAGCTTAGTACAGGGGCCTGGAAACACCATATATTTT.

The rearrangement links TRBV7-6 to TRBJ2-4; maybe TRBD2 (5 bases). There are 17 residues in the CDR3. Germline CDR1 is SGHVS and CDR2 is FNYEAQ. Between the trimmed V and J ends, which lost 1 base and 4 bases, there was a span of 17 bases. The CDR3 DNA reads TGTGCCAGCAGCTTAGGATACGGAGGTGGCGGGAAAAACATTCAGTACTTC. It is translated as CASSLGYGGGGKNIQYF.

The V gene is TRBV6-5, the J gene TRBJ1-2; TRBD1 matches 10 bases. Trimming took 6 bases from V and 5 from J; bases not matched to a gene: 6. Germline CDR1 and CDR2: MNHEY and SVGAGI. The CDR3 has 14 amino acids. The CDR3 region is CASRKQGQGYGYTF. As DNA, the CDR3 is TGTGCCAGCAGAAAACAGGGACAGGGGTATGGCTACACCTTC.

The chain links TRBV10-3 to TRBJ1-5; D perhaps matches TRBD1 (5 bases). CDR1 and CDR2 from the germline V gene are ENHRY and SYGVKD. V was shortened by 6 bases and J by 5 bases, with 8 bases between the two germline ends. The CDR3 covers 12 residues. This CDR3 reads CAIRGTDQPQHF. CDR3 in DNA: TGTGCCATCAGGGGGACCGATCAGCCCCAGCATTTT.

V gene TRBV14 combines with J gene TRBJ1-3; no clear D. The ends were cut back, 1 base at V and 4 bases at J, with 5 bases in the middle. The CDR3 is made up of 13 amino acids. Germline V gene lookup returns CDR1 SGHDN and CDR2 FVKESK. The DNA for the CDR3 is TGTGCCAGCAGCCAAGTGGTGGGAAACACCATATATTTT. It is translated as CASSQVVGNTIYF. Complete variable domain (other parts from reference TRBV14 and TRBJ1-3): EAGVTQFPSHSVIEKGQTVTLRCDPISGHDNLYWYRRVMGKEIKFLLHFVKESKQDESGMPNNRFLAERTGGTYSTLKVQPAELEDSGVYFCASSQVVGNTIYFGEGSWLTVV.